Shown below are 29 T cell receptor beta chains from a single sample sequenced in a study of identifying expanded T cells in peripheral blood (dated by TCRdb to about 2019). The library was prepared using the immunoSEQ multiplex PCR assay. The clones in this table, taken by TCRdb from immuneACCESS, are in-frame only. Not every clone is retained; where verified, under half of the shortfall comes from an unresolved V gene, and the cause of the rest is unknown. The sample table records 70,000 or so clones; roughly 90% of these occur just once. The ten top clones hold 3% to 4% of the sample. The specimen was blood. Receptors originate from a person aged 18 to 70 in good health.

In its sample, this clone was seen once. This chain connects TRBV28 to TRBJ1-4; no clear D. Germline V lookup: CDR1 MDHEN, CDR2 SYDVKM. CDR3 length equals 15 residues. The V end was cut by 5 bases, the J end by 0 bases, with 10 bases between. CDR3 loop: CASSPPGATNEKLFF. In nucleotides, the CDR3 is TGTGCCAGCAGTCCTCCGGGAGCAACTAATGAAAAACTGTTTTTT.

The table lists this clone with a few counts. The rearrangement links TRBV6-5 to TRBJ1-1; TRBD1 might be the D (5 bases). Trimming removed 8 bases from V and 8 bases from J, with 18 bases in between. The CDR3 sequence is 13 residues long. Germline V lookup: CDR1 MNHEY, CDR2 SVGAGI. The CDR3: CASRGVLGVEAFF. The CDR3 nucleotides read TGTGCCAGCCGAGGGGTGCTAGGGGTGGAAGCTTTCTTT.

This chain links TRBV13 with TRBJ2-1, with TRBD1 as a possible D gene (6 bases). Germline loops: CDR1 PRHDT, CDR2 FYEKMQ (reference sequence). V was cut by 1 base and J by 3 bases, with 19 bases left in between. This CDR3 spans 18 amino acids. As DNA, the CDR3 is TGTGCCAGCAGCTTAGTGGGGCTCATCGGGACACTCTACAATGAGCAGTTCTTC. Protein sequence: CASSLVGLIGTLYNEQFF.

CDR3 sequence: CASSYGGSGNTIYF. The CDR3 region has the DNA TGTGCCAGCAGTTATGGCGGCTCTGGAAACACCATATATTTT. The V call is TRBV5-6, the J call TRBJ1-3; D call uncertain. The CDR3 is made up of 14 amino acids. Trimming pared 5 bases from V and 0 bases from J, leaving 9 bases between. Germline V gene data show CDR1 as SGHDT and CDR2 as YYEEEE.

This clone was detected a few times. The chain couples TRBV4-1 to TRBJ1-6; a possible D gene is TRBD1 (6 bases). CDR1 and CDR2 (germline): MGHRA, YSYEKL. Trimming pared 0 bases from V and 7 bases from J, leaving 13 bases between. The CDR3 length is 16 residues. For the CDR3, the DNA is TGCGCCAGCAGCCAAGATCTCTGGACAGTCAATTCACCCCTCCACTTT. Translation gives CASSQDLWTVNSPLHF.

The chain is built from TRBV6-6 and TRBJ1-5, with D maybe TRBD1 (6 bases). The germline V and J ends were trimmed by 7 bases and 1 base, with 17 bases remaining between them. The germline V gene has CDR1 MNHNY and CDR2 SVGAGI (reference sequence). The CDR3 is 16 amino acids. The CDR3 DNA sequence: TGTGCCAGCAACAGGGATCCCCTAATGAGCAATCAGCCCCAGCATTTT. Translated: CASNRDPLMSNQPQHF.

The chain carries TRBV5-6 and TRBJ2-7; TRBD2 matches 10 bases. V shed 2 bases, J shed 3 bases, and the junction held 5 bases outside the gene matches. The germline V gene encodes CDR1 SGHDT and CDR2 YYEEEE. The CDR3 has 15 amino acids. The CDR3 is CASSFGLAADYEQYF. Written as DNA, the CDR3 is TGTGCCAGCAGCTTCGGACTAGCGGCGGACTACGAGCAGTACTTC.

This clone was picked up a small number of times. The chain employs TRBV9 and TRBJ1-5; D not resolved. Between the trimmed V and J ends, which lost 0 bases and 0 bases, there was a span of 7 bases. Germline CDR1 is SGDLS and CDR2 is YYNGEE. CDR3 size: 15 residues. The CDR3 loop is CASSVDGYSNQPQHF. The CDR3 DNA reads TGTGCCAGCAGCGTAGACGGCTATAGCAATCAGCCCCAGCATTTT.

This sequence joins TRBV27 and TRBJ1-2, with D perhaps TRBD1 (5 bases). This CDR3 region has 18 residues. The germline gives CDR1 MNHEY, CDR2 SMNVEV (reference sequence). With 5 bases removed from V and 5 bases from J, the gap between germline ends came to 27 bases. The CDR3 bases are TGTGCCAGCAGTAAAGGATTGACAGCGACCCTTGGAGTATATGGCTACACCTTC. This translates into CASSKGLTATLGVYGYTF.

The rearrangement joins TRBV15 to TRBJ1-5; the D is unclear. V was shortened by 0 bases and J by 5 bases, with 5 bases between the two germline ends. The CDR3 totals 13 residues. Germline V gene sequence: CDR1 LNHNV, CDR2 YYDKDF (reference sequence). The CDR3 spells CATSRDGDQPQHF. Here the CDR3 DNA reads TGTGCCACCAGCAGAGATGGTGATCAGCCCCAGCATTTT. The full variable domain, completed using reference TRBV15 and TRBJ1-5, is DAMVIQNPRYQVTQFGKPVTLSCSQTLNHNVMYWYQQKSSQAPKLLFHYYDKDFNNEADTPDNFQSRRPNTSFCFLDIRSPGLGDTAMYLCATSRDGDQPQHFGDGTRLSIL.

This sequence joins TRBV7-8 and TRBJ1-1, with D uncertain. Germline V gives CDR1 SGHVS, CDR2 FQNEAQ. Between the trimmed V and J ends, which lost 5 bases and 3 bases, there was a span of 16 bases. The CDR3 runs 15 residues. CDR3 protein: CASSPAGIFDTEAFF. CDR3 nucleotide sequence: TGTGCCAGCAGCCCAGCAGGTATTTTTGACACTGAAGCTTTCTTT.

The chain employs TRBV9 and TRBJ2-2; 12 bases are shared with TRBD2. The germline CDR1 and CDR2 sequences are SGDLS and YYNGEE. Trimming took 4 bases from V and 0 from J; bases not matched to a gene: 7. The CDR3 is 18 amino acids. CDR3 nucleotide sequence: TGTGCCAGCAGCCACCCGACTAGCGGGGGCGCGAACACCGGGGAGCTGTTTTTT. Translated: CASSHPTSGGANTGELFF.

The genes are TRBV2 and TRBJ1-4; D ambiguous. CDR3 size: 14 residues. Germline CDR1 reads SNHLY; CDR2 reads FYNNEI. The ends were cut back, 6 bases at V and 4 bases at J, with 12 bases in the middle. The CDR3 loop is CASRSLRLNEKLFF. CDR3 sequence (DNA): TGTGCCAGCAGGTCGTTGCGCCTTAATGAAAAACTGTTTTTT.

The chain combines TRBV11-2 with TRBJ1-2, with a weak D call TRBD1 (6 bases). V lost 3 bases to trimming and J lost 3 bases, with 17 bases between them. The germline CDR1 and CDR2 sequences are SGHAT and FQNNGV. This CDR3 spans 16 amino acids. CDR3 protein: CASSFMGGGVDYGYTF. The CDR3 DNA is TGTGCCAGCAGCTTCATGGGGGGCGGTGTTGACTATGGCTACACCTTC.

This clone came up once. The junction and the germline gene differ at one end; a read error may be behind it. The chain has TRBV7-7 and TRBJ2-5; 13 bases fit TRBD2. The CDR3 is 16 amino acids. Germline V CDR1 and CDR2: SSHAT, FNYEAQ (reference sequence). The CDR3 is CASSTGLAGAGETQYF. CDR3 sequence (DNA): TGTGCTAGCAGCACAGGACTAGCGGGGGCGGGGGAGACCCAGTACTTC.

The CDR3 protein is CAWSAGDRELFF. The CDR3 nucleotides are TGTGCCTGGAGTGCAGGGGATCGGGAGCTGTTTTTT. The J gene is TRBJ2-2, the V gene TRBV30; D might be TRBD1 (6 bases). Trimming removed 1 base at V and 9 bases at J, with 9 bases between. The CDR3 has 12 residues. Germline CDR1 is GTSNPN and CDR2 is SVGIG (reference sequence).

This clone was observed once. The chain employs TRBV29-1 and TRBJ2-1; maybe TRBD2 (6 bases). Trimming removed 2 bases at V and 2 bases at J, with 19 bases between. Germline V lookup: CDR1 SQVTM, CDR2 ANQGSEA. The length of the CDR3 is 17 residues. The CDR3 region is CSVEPQWAGRPYNEQFF. As DNA, the CDR3 is TGCAGCGTTGAACCCCAGTGGGCGGGGCGACCCTACAATGAGCAGTTCTTC.

V is TRBV7-2 and J is TRBJ2-1; 7 positions match TRBD1. CDR1 is SGHTA and CDR2 is FQGNSA in the germline V gene. The length of the CDR3 is 17 residues. With V trimmed by 5 bases and J by 0 bases, 10 bases remained unmatched. The CDR3 nucleotides are TGTGCCAGCAGCCCCGCTGGACAGGTGTTCTCCTACAATGAGCAGTTCTTC. Translating gives CASSPAGQVFSYNEQFF.

In the case of this clone: Other DNA sequences in this sample translate to the same CDR3. J is TRBJ2-2 and V is TRBV2, with 11 bases lining up with TRBD2. V gave up 2 bases and J gave up 5 bases; unmatched junction bases: 1. The CDR3 is 15 amino acids. CDR1 SNHLY and CDR2 FYNNEI come from the germline V gene. CDR3 in amino acids: CASSELAGGTGELFF. Written as DNA, the CDR3 is TGTGCCAGCAGTGAACTAGCGGGAGGTACCGGGGAGCTGTTTTTT.

The chain has TRBV28 and TRBJ2-2, with a possible D match to TRBD2 (7 bases). Germline loops: CDR1 MDHEN, CDR2 SYDVKM. The CDR3 covers 15 residues. The germline V and J ends were trimmed by 3 bases and 5 bases, with 13 bases remaining between them. The CDR3: CASSFGGPITGELFF. CDR3 nucleotide sequence: TGTGCCAGCAGTTTCGGGGGGCCGATTACCGGGGAGCTGTTTTTT.

The chain links TRBV4-1 to TRBJ2-7; the D gene could be TRBD1 or TRBD2 (6 bases each). Germline-derived CDR1 and CDR2 are MGHRA and YSYEKL. The V and J ends lost 1 base and 3 bases respectively, with 16 bases between them. This CDR3 has 16 residues. CDR3 protein: CASSQGEGAGHYEQYF. In DNA, the CDR3 is TGCGCCAGCAGCCAAGGGGAAGGGGCGGGACACTACGAGCAGTACTTC.

V usage is TRBV6-5 and J usage is TRBJ2-7, with a possible D match to TRBD1 (6 bases). Trimming shortened V by 6 bases and J by 7 bases, and 22 bases separated the two germline ends. The CDR3 is 15 residues long. From germline, CDR1 is MNHEY and CDR2 SVGAGI. This CDR3 is CASSHHREGTGEQYF. The CDR3 DNA follows: TGTGCCAGCAGCCATCACAGGGAAGGGACGGGAGAGCAGTACTTC.

This sequence joins TRBV9 and TRBJ1-2; TRBD1 matches at 8 bases. CDR1 and CDR2 (germline): SGDLS, YYNGEE. The CDR3 length is 12 residues. V lost 9 bases and J lost 7; bases outside the gene matches: 8. CDR3 nucleotides: TGTGCCACCTCTAGGACAGGGAGTGGCTACACCTTC. This encodes CATSRTGSGYTF.

This clone was recorded once. The V call is TRBV5-4, the J call TRBJ2-7, with TRBD1 as a possible D gene (5 bases). With 0 bases removed from V and 0 bases from J, the gap between germline ends came to 10 bases. The CDR3 spans 15 residues. The germline V gene has CDR1 SGHNT and CDR2 YYREEE (reference sequence). This CDR3 reads CASSLGQGSSYEQYF. CDR3 coding DNA: TGTGCCAGCAGCTTGGGGCAGGGCAGCTCCTACGAGCAGTACTTC.

Only a few counts were recorded for this clone. This chain joins TRBV4-1 and TRBJ1-2; perhaps TRBD1 as D (6 bases). CDR3 length: 13 residues. Trimming shortened V by 4 bases and J by 4 bases, and 10 bases separated the two germline ends. Germline CDR1 reads MGHRA; CDR2 reads YSYEKL. The CDR3 region has the DNA TGCGCCAGCAGCCGAGGGACAAGCTATGGCTACACCTTC. Protein: CASSRGTSYGYTF.

This CDR3 is CASSLVGFQETQYF. The CDR3 nucleotides read TGTGCCAGCAGCTTGGTAGGGTTTCAAGAGACCCAGTACTTC. The rearrangement uses TRBV5-8 and TRBJ2-5; D call uncertain. In germline, CDR1 is SGHTS, CDR2 YDEGEE. The CDR3 runs to 14 residues. The ends were cut back, 0 bases at V and 2 bases at J, with 8 bases in the middle.

In this sample, this clone turned up a few times. The chain employs TRBV2 and TRBJ2-5, with no clear D. Trimming pared 6 bases from V and 0 bases from J, leaving 8 bases between. This CDR3 has 13 residues. CDR1 is SNHLY and CDR2 is FYNNEI in the germline V gene. In DNA, the CDR3 is TGTGCCAGCAGCAACCAGTACCAAGAGACCCAGTACTTC. Its translation is CASSNQYQETQYF.

This chain uses TRBV6-5 with TRBJ2-5; 8 bases line up with TRBD2. The J segment lost 1 base and the V segment lost 6 bases, leaving 7 bases of the junction unmatched. Germline CDR1 and CDR2: MNHEY and SVGAGI. The CDR3 spans 15 residues. The CDR3 sequence: CASSYPSGGQETQYF. In DNA, the CDR3 is TGTGCCAGCAGCTACCCCAGCGGGGGCCAAGAGACCCAGTACTTC.

This rearrangement joins TRBV19 to TRBJ2-3; perhaps TRBD2 as D (6 bases). V was pared by 2 bases and J by 0 bases, with 9 bases between. The germline V gene encodes CDR1 LNHDA and CDR2 SQIVND (reference sequence). The CDR3 is made up of 15 amino acids. CDR3 protein: CASSILGTSTDTQYF. DNA of the CDR3: TGTGCCAGTAGTATACTCGGGACTAGCACAGATACGCAGTATTTT. Complete variable domain (other parts from reference TRBV19 and TRBJ2-3): DGGITQSPKYLFRKEGQNVTLSCEQNLNHDAMYWYRQDPGQGLRLIYYSQIVNDFQKGDIAEGYSVSREKKESFPLTVTSAQKNPTAFYLCASSILGTSTDTQYFGPGTRLTVL.